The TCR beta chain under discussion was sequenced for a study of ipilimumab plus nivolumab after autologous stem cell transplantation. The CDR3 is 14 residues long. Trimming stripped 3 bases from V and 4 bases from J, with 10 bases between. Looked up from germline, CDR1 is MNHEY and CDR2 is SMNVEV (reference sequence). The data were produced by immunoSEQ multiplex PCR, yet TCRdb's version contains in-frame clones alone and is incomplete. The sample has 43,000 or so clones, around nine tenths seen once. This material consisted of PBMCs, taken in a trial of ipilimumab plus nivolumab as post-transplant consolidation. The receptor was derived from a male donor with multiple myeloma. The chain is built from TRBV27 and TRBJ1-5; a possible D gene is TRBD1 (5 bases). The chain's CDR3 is CASSLGPSNQPQHF. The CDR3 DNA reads TGTGCCAGCAGTTTGGGGCCTTCAAATCAGCCCCAGCATTTT.